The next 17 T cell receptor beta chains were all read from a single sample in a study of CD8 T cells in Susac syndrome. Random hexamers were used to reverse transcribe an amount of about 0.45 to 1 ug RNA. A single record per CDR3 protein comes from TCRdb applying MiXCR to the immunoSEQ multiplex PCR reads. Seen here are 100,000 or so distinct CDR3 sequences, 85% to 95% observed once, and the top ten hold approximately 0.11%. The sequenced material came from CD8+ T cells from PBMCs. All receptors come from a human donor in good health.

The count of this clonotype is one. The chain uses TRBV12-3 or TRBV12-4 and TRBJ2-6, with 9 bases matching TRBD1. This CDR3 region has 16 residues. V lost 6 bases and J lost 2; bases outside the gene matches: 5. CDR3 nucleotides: TGTGCCAGCAGCGGGACAGGGAACCCTGGGGCCAACGTCCTGACTTTC. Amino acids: CASSGTGNPGANVLTF.

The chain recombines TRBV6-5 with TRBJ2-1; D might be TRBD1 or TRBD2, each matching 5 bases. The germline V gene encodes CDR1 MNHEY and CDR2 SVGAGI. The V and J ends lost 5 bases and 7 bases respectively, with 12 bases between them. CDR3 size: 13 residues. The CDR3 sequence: CASSPVGVNEQFF. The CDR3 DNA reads TGTGCCAGCAGTCCTGTGGGGGTGAATGAGCAGTTCTTC.

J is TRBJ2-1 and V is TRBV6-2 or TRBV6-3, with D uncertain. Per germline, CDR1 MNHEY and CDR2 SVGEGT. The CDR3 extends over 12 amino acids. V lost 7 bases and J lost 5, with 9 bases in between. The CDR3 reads CASKSNNNEQFF. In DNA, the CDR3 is TGTGCCAGCAAGAGTAATAACAATGAGCAGTTCTTC.

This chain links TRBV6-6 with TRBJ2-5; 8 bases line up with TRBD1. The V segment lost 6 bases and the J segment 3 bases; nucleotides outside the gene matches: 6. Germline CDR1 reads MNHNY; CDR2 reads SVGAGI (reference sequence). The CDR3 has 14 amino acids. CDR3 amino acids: CASRTSTGEETQYF. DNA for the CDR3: TGTGCCAGCAGAACCTCGACAGGGGAAGAGACCCAGTACTTC.

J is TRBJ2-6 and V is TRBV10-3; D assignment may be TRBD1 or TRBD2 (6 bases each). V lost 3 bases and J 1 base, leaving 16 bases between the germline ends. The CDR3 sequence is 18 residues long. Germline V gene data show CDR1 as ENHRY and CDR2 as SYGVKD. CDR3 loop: CAISDPGARLSGANVLTF. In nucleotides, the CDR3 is TGTGCCATCAGTGACCCGGGGGCACGGTTGTCTGGGGCCAACGTCCTGACTTTC.

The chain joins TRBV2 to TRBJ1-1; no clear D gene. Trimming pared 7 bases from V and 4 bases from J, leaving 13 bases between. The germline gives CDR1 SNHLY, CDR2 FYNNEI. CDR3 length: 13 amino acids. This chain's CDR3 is CASKVGSVTEAFF. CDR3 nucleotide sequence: TGTGCCAGCAAGGTGGGGAGTGTCACTGAAGCTTTCTTT.

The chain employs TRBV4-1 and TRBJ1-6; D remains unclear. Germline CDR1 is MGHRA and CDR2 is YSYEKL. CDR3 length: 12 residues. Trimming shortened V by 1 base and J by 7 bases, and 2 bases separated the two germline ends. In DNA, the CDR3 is TGCGCCAGCAGCCAAGCCAATTCACCCCTCCACTTT. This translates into CASSQANSPLHF.

The CDR3 here is CASSQEGVAGVTNEQFF. In nucleotides, the CDR3 is TGCGCCAGCAGCCAAGAGGGGGTAGCGGGAGTAACGAATGAGCAGTTCTTC. J is TRBJ2-1 and V is TRBV4-3, with TRBD2 identical over 9 bases. This CDR3 is built from 17 residues. V was clipped by 0 bases and J by 7 bases; unmatched bases: 10. The germline CDR1 and CDR2 sequences are LGHNA and YSLEER.

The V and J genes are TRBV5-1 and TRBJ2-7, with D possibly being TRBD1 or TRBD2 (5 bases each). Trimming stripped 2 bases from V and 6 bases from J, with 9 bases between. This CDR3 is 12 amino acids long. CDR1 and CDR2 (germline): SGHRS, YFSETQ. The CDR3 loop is CASSFGDREQYF. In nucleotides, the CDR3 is TGCGCCAGCAGCTTCGGGGACCGCGAGCAGTACTTC.

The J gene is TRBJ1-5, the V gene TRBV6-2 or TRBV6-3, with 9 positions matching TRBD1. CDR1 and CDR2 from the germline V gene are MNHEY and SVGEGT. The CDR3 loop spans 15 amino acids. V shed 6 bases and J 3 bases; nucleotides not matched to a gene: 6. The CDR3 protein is CASSSRDRDNQPQHF. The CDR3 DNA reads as TGTGCCAGCAGCAGCCGGGACAGGGACAATCAGCCCCAGCATTTT.

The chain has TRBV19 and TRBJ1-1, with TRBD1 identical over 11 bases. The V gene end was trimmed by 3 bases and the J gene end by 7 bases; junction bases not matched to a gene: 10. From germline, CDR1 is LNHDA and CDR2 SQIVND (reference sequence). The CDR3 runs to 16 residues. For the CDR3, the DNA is TGTGCCAGTAGTATTCTTTGGACAGGGGGCCTCGATGAAGCTTTCTTT. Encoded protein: CASSILWTGGLDEAFF. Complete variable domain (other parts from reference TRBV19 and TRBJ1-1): DGGITQSPKYLFRKEGQNVTLSCEQNLNHDAMYWYRQDPGQGLRLIYYSQIVNDFQKGDIAEGYSVSREKKESFPLTVTSAQKNPTAFYLCASSILWTGGLDEAFFGQGTRLTVV.

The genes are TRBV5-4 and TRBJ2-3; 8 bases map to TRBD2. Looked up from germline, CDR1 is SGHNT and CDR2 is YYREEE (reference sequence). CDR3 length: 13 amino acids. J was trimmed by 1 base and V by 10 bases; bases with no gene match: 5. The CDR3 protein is CALRGGGTDTQYF. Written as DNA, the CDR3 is TGTGCCTTACGGGGGGGAGGCACAGATACGCAGTATTTT.

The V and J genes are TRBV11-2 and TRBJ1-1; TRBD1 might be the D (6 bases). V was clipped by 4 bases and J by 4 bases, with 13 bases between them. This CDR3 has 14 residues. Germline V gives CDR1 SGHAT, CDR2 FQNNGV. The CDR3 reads CASSSYGTSTEAFF. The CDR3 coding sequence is TGTGCCAGCAGCTCTTACGGGACATCCACTGAAGCTTTCTTT.

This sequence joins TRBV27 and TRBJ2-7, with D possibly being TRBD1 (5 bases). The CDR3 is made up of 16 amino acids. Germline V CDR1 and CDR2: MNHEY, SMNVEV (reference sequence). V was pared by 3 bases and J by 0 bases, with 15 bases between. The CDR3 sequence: CASSFSGSVSSYEQYF. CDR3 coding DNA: TGTGCCAGCAGTTTCTCAGGGTCAGTCAGCTCCTACGAGCAGTACTTC.

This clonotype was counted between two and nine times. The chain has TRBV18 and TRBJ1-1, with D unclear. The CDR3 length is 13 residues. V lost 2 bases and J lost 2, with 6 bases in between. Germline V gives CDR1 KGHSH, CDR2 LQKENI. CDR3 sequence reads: CASSPGVNTEAFF. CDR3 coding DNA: TGTGCCAGCTCACCAGGGGTCAACACTGAAGCTTTCTTT.

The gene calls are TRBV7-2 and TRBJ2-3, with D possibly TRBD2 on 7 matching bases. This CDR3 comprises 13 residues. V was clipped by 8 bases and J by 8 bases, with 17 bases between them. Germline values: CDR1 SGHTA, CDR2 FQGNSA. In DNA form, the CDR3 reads TGTGCCAGCGGGGCGGGGGCCCTTGGTACGCAGTATTTT. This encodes CASGAGALGTQYF.

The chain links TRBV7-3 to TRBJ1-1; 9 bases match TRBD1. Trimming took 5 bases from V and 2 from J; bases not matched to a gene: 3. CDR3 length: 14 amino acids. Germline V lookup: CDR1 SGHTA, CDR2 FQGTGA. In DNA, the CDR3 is TGTGCCAGCAGCACACAGGGGGCAAACACTGAAGCTTTCTTT. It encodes CASSTQGANTEAFF.